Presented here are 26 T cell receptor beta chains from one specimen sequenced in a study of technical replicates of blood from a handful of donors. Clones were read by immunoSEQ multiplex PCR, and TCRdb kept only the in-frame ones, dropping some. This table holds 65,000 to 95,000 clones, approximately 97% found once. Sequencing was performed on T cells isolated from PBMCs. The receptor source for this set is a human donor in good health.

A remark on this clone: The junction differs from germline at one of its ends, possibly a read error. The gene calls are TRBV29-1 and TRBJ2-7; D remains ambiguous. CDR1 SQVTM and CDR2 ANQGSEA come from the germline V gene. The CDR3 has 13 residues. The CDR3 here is CSVEATYSYEQYF. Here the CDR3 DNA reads TGCAGCGTCGAAGCGACTTATTCATACGAGCAGTACTTC.

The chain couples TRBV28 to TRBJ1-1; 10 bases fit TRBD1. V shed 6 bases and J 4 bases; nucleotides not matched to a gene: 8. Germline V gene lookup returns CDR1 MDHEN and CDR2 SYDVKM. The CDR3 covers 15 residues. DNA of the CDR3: TGTGCCAGCAGGGTGGGACAGGGGACCTTCACTGAAGCTTTCTTT. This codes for CASRVGQGTFTEAFF.

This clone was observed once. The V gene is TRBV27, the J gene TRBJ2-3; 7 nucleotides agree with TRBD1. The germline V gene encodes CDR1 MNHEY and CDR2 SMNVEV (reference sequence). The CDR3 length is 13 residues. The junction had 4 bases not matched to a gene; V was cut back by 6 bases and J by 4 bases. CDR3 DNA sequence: TGTGCCAGCAGCCGGACAGGACCAGATACGCAGTATTTT. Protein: CASSRTGPDTQYF.

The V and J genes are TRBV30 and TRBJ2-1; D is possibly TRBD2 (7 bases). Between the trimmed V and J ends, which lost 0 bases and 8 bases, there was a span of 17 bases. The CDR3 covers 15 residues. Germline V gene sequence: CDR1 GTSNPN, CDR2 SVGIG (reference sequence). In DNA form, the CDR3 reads TGTGCCTGGAGTGTGAACGGGGGGCATATCGATGAGCAGTTCTTC. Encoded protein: CAWSVNGGHIDEQFF.

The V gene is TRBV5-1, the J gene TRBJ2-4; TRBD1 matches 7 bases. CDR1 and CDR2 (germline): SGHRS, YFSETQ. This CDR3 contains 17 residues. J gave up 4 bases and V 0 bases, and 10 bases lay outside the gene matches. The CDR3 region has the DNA TGCGCCAGCAGCTTGGCCATGACTTGGGACAGTAAAAACATTCAGTACTTC. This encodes CASSLAMTWDSKNIQYF.

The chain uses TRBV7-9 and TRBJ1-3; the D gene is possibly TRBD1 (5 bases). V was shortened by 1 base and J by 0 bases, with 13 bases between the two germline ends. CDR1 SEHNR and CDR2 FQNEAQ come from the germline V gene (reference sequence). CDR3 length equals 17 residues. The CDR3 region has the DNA TGTGCCAGCAGCTTAGAGGGGTTGGCGAGCTCTGGAAACACCATATATTTT. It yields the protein CASSLEGLASSGNTIYF. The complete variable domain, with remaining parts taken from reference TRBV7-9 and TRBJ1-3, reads DTGVSQNPRHKITKRGQNVTFRCDPISEHNRLYWYRQTLGQGPEFLTYFQNEAQLEKSRLLSDRFSAERPKGSFSTLEIQRTEQGDSAMYLCASSLEGLASSGNTIYFGEGSWLTVV.

The CDR3 loop reads CASSFVGRRDTDTQYF. The CDR3 DNA reads TGCGCCAGCAGCTTTGTTGGGCGACGTGACACAGATACGCAGTATTTT. This chain uses TRBV5-1 with TRBJ2-3; D unclear. Germline V CDR1 and CDR2: SGHRS, YFSETQ. The CDR3 has 16 amino acids. Trimming shortened V by 2 bases and J by 2 bases, and 15 bases separated the two germline ends.

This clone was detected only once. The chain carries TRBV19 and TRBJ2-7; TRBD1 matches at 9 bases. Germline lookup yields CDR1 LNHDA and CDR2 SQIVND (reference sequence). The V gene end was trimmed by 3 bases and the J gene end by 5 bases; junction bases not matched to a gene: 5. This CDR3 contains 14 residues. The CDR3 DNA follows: TGTGCCAGTAGTATCAGGGACAGGGAAGACGAGCAGTACTTC. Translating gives CASSIRDREDEQYF. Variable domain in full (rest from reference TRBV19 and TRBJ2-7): DGGITQSPKYLFRKEGQNVTLSCEQNLNHDAMYWYRQDPGQGLRLIYYSQIVNDFQKGDIAEGYSVSREKKESFPLTVTSAQKNPTAFYLCASSIRDREDEQYFGPGTRLTVT.

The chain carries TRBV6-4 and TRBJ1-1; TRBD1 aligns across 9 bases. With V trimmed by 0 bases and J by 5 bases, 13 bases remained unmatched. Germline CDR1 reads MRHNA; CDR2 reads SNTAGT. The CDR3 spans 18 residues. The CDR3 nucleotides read TGTGCCAGCAGTGACTCGGGGGCCGGGACAGGGATTCGTACTGAAGCTTTCTTT. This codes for CASSDSGAGTGIRTEAFF.

DNA of the CDR3: TGTGCCTGGAACGAGGGTGCGAGCACTGAAGCTTTCTTT. Translation: CAWNEGASTEAFF. The genes are TRBV30 and TRBJ1-1; D gene ambiguous. The CDR3 consists of 13 residues. Germline CDR1 is GTSNPN and CDR2 is SVGIG (reference sequence). Trimming shortened V by 4 bases and J by 4 bases, and 13 bases separated the two germline ends.

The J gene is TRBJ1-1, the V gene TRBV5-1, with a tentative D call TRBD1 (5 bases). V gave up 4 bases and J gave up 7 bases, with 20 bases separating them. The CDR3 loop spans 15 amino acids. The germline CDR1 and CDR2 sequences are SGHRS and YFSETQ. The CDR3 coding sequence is TGCGCCAGCAGCGCTCAAAGGGGATTCAGCATTGAAGCTTTCTTT. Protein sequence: CASSAQRGFSIEAFF.

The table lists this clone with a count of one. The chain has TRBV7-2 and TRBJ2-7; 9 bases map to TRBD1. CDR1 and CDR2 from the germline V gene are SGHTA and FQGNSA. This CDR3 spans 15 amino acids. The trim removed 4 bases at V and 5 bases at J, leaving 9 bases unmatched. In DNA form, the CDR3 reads TGTGCCAGCAGCTCCAGACAGGGGGGGTTCGACGAGCAGTACTTC. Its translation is CASSSRQGGFDEQYF.

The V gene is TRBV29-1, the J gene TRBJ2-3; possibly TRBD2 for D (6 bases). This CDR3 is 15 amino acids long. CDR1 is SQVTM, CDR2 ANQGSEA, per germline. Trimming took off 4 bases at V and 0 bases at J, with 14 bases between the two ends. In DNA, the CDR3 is TGCAGCGTTGCACAATCCGCGGGGAGCACAGATACGCAGTATTTT. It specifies CSVAQSAGSTDTQYF.

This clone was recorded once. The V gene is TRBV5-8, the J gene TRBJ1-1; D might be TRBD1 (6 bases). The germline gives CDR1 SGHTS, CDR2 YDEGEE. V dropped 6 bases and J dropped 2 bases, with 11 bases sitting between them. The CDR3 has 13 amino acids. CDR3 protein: CASKWTDNTEAFF. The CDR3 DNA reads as TGTGCCAGCAAATGGACAGACAACACTGAAGCTTTCTTT.

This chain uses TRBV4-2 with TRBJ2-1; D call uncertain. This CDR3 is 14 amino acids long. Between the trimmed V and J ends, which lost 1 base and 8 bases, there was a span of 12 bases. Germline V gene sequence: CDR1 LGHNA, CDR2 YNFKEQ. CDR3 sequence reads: CASSQVIAIHEQFF. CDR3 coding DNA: TGTGCCAGCAGCCAAGTTATCGCTATACATGAGCAGTTCTTC.

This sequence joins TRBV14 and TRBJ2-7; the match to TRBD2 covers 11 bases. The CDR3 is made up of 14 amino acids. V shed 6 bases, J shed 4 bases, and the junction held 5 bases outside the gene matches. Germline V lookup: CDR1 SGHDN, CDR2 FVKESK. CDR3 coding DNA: TGTGCCAGCAGTTCCACTAGCGGGGGATACGAGCAGTACTTC. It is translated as CASSSTSGGYEQYF.

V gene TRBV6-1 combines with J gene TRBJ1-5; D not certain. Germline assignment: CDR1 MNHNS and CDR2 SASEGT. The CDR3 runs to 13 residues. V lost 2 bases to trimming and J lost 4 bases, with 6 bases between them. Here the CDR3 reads CASSENLNQPQHF. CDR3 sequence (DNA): TGTGCCAGCAGTGAAAATCTAAATCAGCCCCAGCATTTT.

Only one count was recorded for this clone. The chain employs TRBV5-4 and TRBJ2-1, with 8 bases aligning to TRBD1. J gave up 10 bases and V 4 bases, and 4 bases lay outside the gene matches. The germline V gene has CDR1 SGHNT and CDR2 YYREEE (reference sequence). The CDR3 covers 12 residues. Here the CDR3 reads CASSTDRVEQFF. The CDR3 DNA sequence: TGTGCCAGCAGCACGGACAGGGTAGAGCAGTTCTTC.

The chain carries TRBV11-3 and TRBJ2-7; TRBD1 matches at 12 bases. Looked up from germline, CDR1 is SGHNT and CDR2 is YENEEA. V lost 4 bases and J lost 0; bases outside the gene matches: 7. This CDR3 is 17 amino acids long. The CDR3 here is CASSSGQGASSSYEQYF. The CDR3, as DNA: TGTGCCAGCAGCTCGGGACAGGGGGCCTCCAGCTCCTACGAGCAGTACTTC. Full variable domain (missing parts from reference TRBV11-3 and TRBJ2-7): EAGVVQSPRYKIIEKKQPVAFWCNPISGHNTLYWYLQNLGQGPELLIRYENEEAVDDSQLPKDRFSAERLKGVDSTLKIQPAELGDSAVYLCASSSGQGASSSYEQYFGPGTRLTVT.

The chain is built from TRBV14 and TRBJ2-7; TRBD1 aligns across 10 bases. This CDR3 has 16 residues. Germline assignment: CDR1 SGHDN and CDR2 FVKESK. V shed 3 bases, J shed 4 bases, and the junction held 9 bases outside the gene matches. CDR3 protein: CASSHLPGQGTYEQYF. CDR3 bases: TGTGCCAGCAGCCACCTACCGGGACAGGGGACTTACGAGCAGTACTTC.

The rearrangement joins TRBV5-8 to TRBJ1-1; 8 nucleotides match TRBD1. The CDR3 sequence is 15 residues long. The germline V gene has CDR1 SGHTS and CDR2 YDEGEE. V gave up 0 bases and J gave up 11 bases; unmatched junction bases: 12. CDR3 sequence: CASSLARQGRPWAFF. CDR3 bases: TGTGCCAGCAGCTTGGCTCGACAGGGGCGCCCGTGGGCTTTCTTT.

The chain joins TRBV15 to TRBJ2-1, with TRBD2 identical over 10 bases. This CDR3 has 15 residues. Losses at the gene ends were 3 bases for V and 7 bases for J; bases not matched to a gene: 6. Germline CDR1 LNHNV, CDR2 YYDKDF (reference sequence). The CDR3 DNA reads TGTGCCACCAGCAGTCGCAGCGGGGGGGTGAATGAGCAGTTCTTC. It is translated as CATSSRSGGVNEQFF.

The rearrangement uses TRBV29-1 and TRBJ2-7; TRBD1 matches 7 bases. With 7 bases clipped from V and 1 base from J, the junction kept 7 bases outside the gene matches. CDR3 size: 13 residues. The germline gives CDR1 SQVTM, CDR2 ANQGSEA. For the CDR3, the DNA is TGCAGCGCAGGAACGACAGGGTCCTACGAGCAGTACTTC. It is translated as CSAGTTGSYEQYF.

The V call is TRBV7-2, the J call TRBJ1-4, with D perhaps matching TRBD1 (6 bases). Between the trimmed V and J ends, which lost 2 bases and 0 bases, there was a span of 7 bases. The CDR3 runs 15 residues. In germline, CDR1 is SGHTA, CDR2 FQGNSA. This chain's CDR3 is CASSLRQATNEKLFF. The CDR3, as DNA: TGTGCCAGCAGCTTAAGACAGGCAACTAATGAAAAACTGTTTTTT.

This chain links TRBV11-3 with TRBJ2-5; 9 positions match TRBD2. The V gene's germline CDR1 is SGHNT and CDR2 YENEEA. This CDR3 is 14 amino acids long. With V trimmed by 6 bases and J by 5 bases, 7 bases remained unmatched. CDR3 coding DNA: TGTGCCAGCAGTTTTGGACTAGCGAGGGAGACCCAGTACTTC. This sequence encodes CASSFGLARETQYF.

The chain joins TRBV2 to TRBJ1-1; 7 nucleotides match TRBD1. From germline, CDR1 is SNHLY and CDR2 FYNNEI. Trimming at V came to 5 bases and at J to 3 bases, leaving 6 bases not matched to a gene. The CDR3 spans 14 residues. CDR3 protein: CASSLLGTDTEAFF. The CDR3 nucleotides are TGTGCCAGCAGTCTACTCGGGACAGACACTGAAGCTTTCTTT.